The present TCR beta chain was sequenced within a study of T cell repertoires and Cas9 in healthy adults. Study overall: Multi-effector potency, cytotoxicity and lineage were assessed in SpCas9-reactive CD4 and CD8 T cells.

The repertoire was sequenced with immunoSEQ multiplex PCR; TCRdb's copy has only in-frame clones and lacks some. The table shows 20,000 to 25,000 clones, with less than 95% occurring only once. V dropped 1 base and J dropped 5 bases, with 11 bases sitting between them. CDR3 length: 14 residues. CDR1 is SGHDN and CDR2 is FVKESK in the germline V gene. Material for sequencing was CD4+ effector T cells (CD127+, CD25-, CD137-, CD154-) from PBMCs; culture status not recorded. This sequence originates from a human donor in good health. The V call is TRBV14, the J call TRBJ1-1, with D unresolved. The CDR3 DNA sequence: TGTGCCAGCAGCCAAGCGATTTCGCGTACTGAAGCTTTCTTT. Translation: CASSQAISRTEAFF.